Each of the 9 T cell receptor beta chains below was sequenced from the same sample in a study of blood T cell repertoires in COVID-19. Clones were read by immunoSEQ multiplex PCR, and TCRdb kept only the in-frame ones, dropping some. The sample has 300,000 or so clones; over 75% are singletons. Material: peripheral blood. The receptors here all came from a woman in her 50s who had recovered from COVID-19.

The genes are TRBV3-1 (or the pseudogene TRBV3-2) and TRBJ1-5; 12 bases match TRBD1. The CDR3 sequence is 15 residues long. Per the germline V gene, CDR1 is LGHDT and CDR2 is YNNKEL (reference sequence). Trimming at V came to 4 bases and at J to 7 bases, leaving 5 bases not matched to a gene. The CDR3 DNA is TGTGCCAGCAGCCCCGGGACAGGGGGCTGGCAGCCCCAGCATTTT. It codes for CASSPGTGGWQPQHF.

This CDR3 is CASSSTSFYEQFF. As DNA, the CDR3 is TGTGCCAGCAGCTCGACTAGCTTTTATGAGCAGTTCTTC. The chain recombines TRBV12-3 or TRBV12-4 with TRBJ2-1, with TRBD2 identical over 7 bases. V gave up 6 bases and J gave up 8 bases; unmatched junction bases: 7. The length of the CDR3 is 13 residues.

CDR3 residues: CASSVGTSGRLKPRNEQFF. CDR3 sequence (DNA): TGTGCCAGTAGTGTTGGGACTAGCGGGAGGCTCAAACCAAGGAATGAGCAGTTCTTC. V and J are TRBV19 and TRBJ2-1; 15 bases are a match to TRBD2. Germline lookup yields CDR1 LNHDA and CDR2 SQIVND (reference sequence). This CDR3 spans 19 amino acids. V dropped 5 bases and J dropped 7; count of bases not matched to a gene: 15.

The chain recombines TRBV9 with TRBJ2-1; D possibly corresponds to TRBD1 (6 bases). The CDR3 runs 15 residues. Germline V gene data show CDR1 as SGDLS and CDR2 as YYNGEE. Trimming stripped 4 bases from V and 10 bases from J, with 21 bases between. In nucleotides, the CDR3 is TGTGCCAGCAGCCCTACAGGGATGGGGTCGGGGGAGCAGTTCTTC. Amino acid sequence: CASSPTGMGSGEQFF.

This rearrangement joins TRBV7-8 to TRBJ1-1, with D possibly being TRBD1 (5 bases). Deletions cut 5 bases from V and 4 bases from J, with 17 bases between. CDR3 length equals 15 residues. Germline V CDR1 and CDR2: SGHVS, FQNEAQ. This chain's CDR3 is CASSPLGGVVTEAFF. The CDR3 DNA is TGTGCCAGCAGCCCCCTCGGGGGGGTCGTCACTGAAGCTTTCTTT.

V gene TRBV18 combines with J gene TRBJ2-5; TRBD2 aligns across 7 bases. The CDR3 has 16 amino acids. Germline V gives CDR1 KGHSH, CDR2 LQKENI. The V and J ends lost 2 bases and 2 bases, in that order; junction bases with no gene match: 8. CDR3 sequence (DNA): TGTGCCAGCTCACCATCCAGCGGGGCCTTACAAGAGACCCAGTACTTC. Protein: CASSPSSGALQETQYF.

V usage is TRBV5-8 and J usage is TRBJ2-7; D is possibly TRBD2 (6 bases). Germline V gene sequence: CDR1 SGHTS, CDR2 YDEGEE. Between the trimmed V and J ends, which lost 4 bases and 2 bases, there was a span of 13 bases. The CDR3 length is 14 residues. This chain's CDR3 is CASSTRTTPYEQYF. Here the CDR3 DNA reads TGTGCCAGCAGCACTAGGACTACACCCTACGAGCAGTACTTC.

This chain uses TRBV27 with TRBJ2-1, with 12 bases lining up with TRBD2. From germline, CDR1 is MNHEY and CDR2 SMNVEV (reference sequence). This CDR3 comprises 16 residues. Trimming removed 4 bases from V and 7 bases from J; junction bases left unmatched: 8. CDR3: CASSSGLAGSVNEQFF. The CDR3 DNA sequence: TGTGCCAGCAGTTCCGGACTAGCGGGAAGTGTTAATGAGCAGTTCTTC.

The chain uses TRBV5-1 and TRBJ1-2; TRBD1 agrees at 8 bases. The CDR3 is made up of 13 amino acids. The trim removed 4 bases at V and 8 bases at J, leaving 7 bases unmatched. Germline-derived CDR1 and CDR2 are SGHRS and YFSETQ. The CDR3 nucleotides read TGCGCCAGCAGCCCGGGACAGGTCGGCGGCTACACCTTC. Translated, it gives CASSPGQVGGYTF.